The rows below give T cell receptor beta chains drawn from one sample of a study of blood T cells in healthy people across ages. TCRdb re-called the 5' RACE reads through MiXCR, storing one row per CDR3 protein. The sample gives 550,000 to 700,000 distinct CDR3 sequences, roughly a quarter of which show up once; about a fifth is in the top ten. Sequencing input: blood. The receptors originated from a woman aged 70 to 79 in good health. The CDR3 runs from the conserved cysteine through the conserved F or W. The D gene is left open where the match is weak. Only some rows state a clone size, as once, few, many or a class for expanded clones.

v_call,j_call,d_call,clone_size,cdr3_aa,cdr3_nt
TRBV20-1,TRBJ2-1,NA,NA,CSARKYPERFSSYNEQFF,TGCAGTGCTAGGAAATACCCTGAGCGCTTTAGCTCCTACAATGAGCAGTTCTTC
TRBV7-2,TRBJ1-2,NA,few,CASSTTAFYYGYTF,TGTGCCAGCAGCACAACAGCTTTCTACTATGGCTACACCTTC
TRBV7-3,TRBJ2-5,TRBD2,NA,CASSPSGVGETQYF,TGTGCCAGCAGCCCAAGCGGGGTAGGAGAGACCCAGTACTTC
TRBV21-1,TRBJ2-7,NA,NA,CASSKSLPQGPRGATYEQYF,TGTGCCAGCAGCAAATCCCTCCCACAAGGACCGAGGGGTGCAACCTACGAGCAGTACTTC
TRBV11-2,TRBJ2-2,NA,NA,CASSFKASRAGELFF,TGTGCCAGCAGCTTTAAGGCCTCTCGGGCCGGGGAGCTGTTTTTT
TRBV28,TRBJ1-2,TRBD1,NA,CATSQGAEGYTF,TGTGCCACATCACAGGGGGCGGAAGGCTACACCTTC
TRBV20-1,TRBJ1-3,NA,NA,CSALQGLGNTIYF,TGCAGTGCCCTCCAGGGCCTTGGAAACACCATATATTTT
TRBV7-8,TRBJ2-7,NA,NA,CASSLEEEYEQYF,TGTGCCAGCAGCTTAGAGGAGGAATACGAGCAGTACTTC
TRBV20-1,TRBJ2-3,TRBD2,few,CSARVPLASGSTDTQYF,TGCAGTGCTAGAGTCCCCCTGGCTAGCGGGAGCACAGATACGCAGTATTTT
TRBV28,TRBJ2-1,TRBD2,few,CASSLPSGGLNEQFF,TGTGCCAGCAGTTTACCTAGCGGGGGCCTCAATGAGCAGTTCTTC
TRBV29-1,TRBJ2-1,TRBD2,NA,CSTALAGSSYNEQFF,TGCAGCACAGCCCTAGCGGGATCTAGCTACAATGAGCAGTTCTTC
TRBV7-2,TRBJ2-7,NA,few,CASSLLVPPVPDKQYF,TGTGCCAGCAGCTTATTGGTCCCTCCGGTTCCAGATAAGCAGTACTTC
TRBV6-5,TRBJ1-1,NA,NA,CASSRSHRVPEAFF,TGTGCCAGCAGTCGATCCCACAGGGTCCCTGAAGCTTTCTTT
TRBV5-4,TRBJ1-1,NA,once,CASSLEVGANTEASF,TGTGCCAGCAGCTTGGAAGTGGGGGCGAACACTGAAGCTTCCTTT
TRBV20-1,TRBJ1-2,NA,NA,CSARDPGWGHGYTF,TGCAGTGCTAGAGATCCGGGGTGGGGACATGGCTACACCTTC
TRBV5-1,TRBJ2-1,NA,NA,CASSLNPPPGTEQFF,TGCGCCAGCAGCTTGAACCCCCCTCCAGGGACTGAGCAGTTCTTC
TRBV20-1,TRBJ2-4,NA,NA,CSARDPSGNIQYF,TGCAGTGCTAGAGATCCCAGCGGAAACATTCAGTACTTC
TRBV7-2,TRBJ2-1,TRBD1,few,CASSLITGGGYEQFF,TGTGCCAGCAGCTTGATAACAGGGGGTGGCTATGAGCAGTTCTTC
TRBV20-1,TRBJ2-5,NA,NA,CSAQDYFQETQYF,TGCAGTGCCCAGGACTACTTCCAAGAGACCCAGTACTTC
TRBV11-1,TRBJ1-2,TRBD1,NA,CASSLDRVDGYTF,TGTGCCAGCAGCCTAGACAGGGTTGATGGCTACACCTTC
TRBV20-1,TRBJ2-3,TRBD2,once,CSARPSLAGSGYF,TGCAGTGCTAGGCCCTCGCTAGCGGGGTCGGGGTATTTT
TRBV28,TRBJ2-4,NA,NA,CASSLRRGASAKNIQYF,TGTGCCAGCAGTTTAAGGCGCGGAGCATCGGCCAAAAACATTCAGTACTTC
TRBV24-1,TRBJ2-1,NA,NA,CATSESNALNEQFF,TGTGCCACCAGTGAGTCCAATGCTTTGAATGAGCAGTTCTTC
TRBV20-1,TRBJ2-1,NA,NA,CSASRGVSYNEQFF,TGCAGTGCTAGTAGGGGGGTCTCCTACAATGAGCAGTTCTTC
TRBV12-3/TRBV12-4,TRBJ2-5,NA,NA,CASSFGYQETQYF,TGTGCCAGCAGTTTCGGGTATCAAGAGACCCAGTACTTC
TRBV5-1,TRBJ2-3,NA,NA,CASSLVARAPTDTQYF,TGCGCCAGCAGCTTGGTGGCCAGGGCACCCACAGATACGCAGTATTTT
TRBV30,TRBJ2-5,NA,NA,CAWSVQYQETQYF,TGTGCCTGGAGTGTACAGTACCAAGAGACCCAGTACTTC
TRBV5-6,TRBJ2-4,TRBD1,NA,CASTVFGTGASAKNIQYF,TGTGCCAGCACCGTTTTCGGGACAGGGGCCAGTGCCAAAAACATTCAGTACTTC
TRBV5-1,TRBJ2-4,NA,many,CASSPQGGESIQYF,TGCGCCAGCAGCCCCCAGGGCGGGGAAAGCATTCAGTACTTC
TRBV6-2/TRBV6-3,TRBJ2-5,TRBD2,NA,CASSPLADQETQYF,TGTGCCAGCTCCCCCCTAGCGGACCAAGAGACCCAGTACTTC
TRBV7-9,TRBJ2-2,TRBD2,NA,CASSTRELAGGTGELFF,TGTGCCAGCAGCACCAGAGAACTAGCGGGAGGCACCGGGGAGCTGTTTTTT
TRBV7-2,TRBJ2-1,NA,NA,CASSFSEGNEQFF,TGTGCCAGCAGCTTTAGCGAGGGGAATGAGCAGTTCTTC
TRBV14,TRBJ2-5,NA,few,CASSHVGEETQYF,TGTGCCAGCAGCCATGTCGGCGAGGAGACCCAGTACTTC
TRBV5-1,TRBJ2-5,TRBD1,NA,CASSLSGDSVETQYF,TGCGCCAGCAGCTTGTCCGGGGACAGTGTAGAGACCCAGTACTTC
TRBV5-1,TRBJ1-1,TRBD1,few,CASSKKGQERWFSTEAFF,TGCGCCAGCAGCAAAAAAGGACAGGAGAGATGGTTTAGCACTGAAGCTTTCTTT
TRBV7-2,TRBJ2-3,TRBD1,NA,CASSLTGQPSTDTQYF,TGTGCCAGCAGCTTAACGGGACAGCCGAGCACAGATACGCAGTATTTT
TRBV5-1,TRBJ1-1,NA,NA,CASSMDGTGGTEAFF,TGCGCCAGCAGCATGGACGGGACTGGAGGGACTGAAGCTTTCTTT
TRBV20-1,TRBJ1-1,TRBD1,many,CSARDREAFF,TGCAGTGCTAGGGACAGGGAAGCTTTCTTT
TRBV12-3/TRBV12-4,TRBJ1-5,NA,few,CASSSFGSGDQPQHF,TGTGCCAGCAGTTCCTTCGGGTCGGGGGATCAGCCCCAGCATTTT
TRBV20-1,TRBJ2-3,NA,NA,CSARDWRGSTDTQYF,TGCAGTGCTAGAGATTGGCGGGGATCCACAGATACGCAGTATTTT
TRBV12-3/TRBV12-4,TRBJ1-4,NA,NA,CASRLGGNEKLFF,TGTGCCAGCAGACTAGGGGGGAATGAAAAACTGTTTTTT
TRBV7-2,TRBJ2-6,NA,NA,CASSAQPTGANVLTF,TGTGCCAGCAGCGCTCAGCCGACTGGGGCCAACGTCCTGACTTTC
TRBV6-1,TRBJ2-5,NA,NA,CASSVASTGLETQYF,TGTGCCAGCAGTGTTGCTTCTACAGGGTTGGAGACCCAGTACTTC
TRBV20-1,TRBJ2-1,TRBD1,NA,CSARRDRDFVYNEQFF,TGCAGTGCTAGACGGGACAGGGATTTCGTATACAATGAGCAGTTCTTC
TRBV20-1,TRBJ1-1,NA,NA,CSVKRLGEAFF,TGCAGTGTTAAAAGGCTGGGTGAAGCTTTCTTT
TRBV7-2,TRBJ2-5,TRBD2,NA,CASSMTAGGLWTQYF,TGTGCCAGCAGCATGACAGCGGGGGGGTTATGGACCCAGTACTTC
TRBV18,TRBJ2-2,NA,few,CASSPVEVGELFF,TGTGCCAGCTCACCAGTCGAGGTCGGGGAGCTGTTTTTT
TRBV20-1,TRBJ2-1,TRBD2,NA,CSGTSGGVYNEQFF,TGCAGTGGGACGTCGGGGGGGGTATACAATGAGCAGTTCTTC
TRBV29-1,TRBJ2-3,TRBD1,NA,CSVVQGAGTDTQYF,TGCAGCGTTGTACAGGGGGCTGGCACAGATACGCAGTATTTT
TRBV6-2/TRBV6-3,TRBJ2-7,TRBD1,once,CASSYFGQGAYEQYF,TGTGCCAGCAGTTATTTCGGACAGGGCGCCTACGAGCAGTACTTC